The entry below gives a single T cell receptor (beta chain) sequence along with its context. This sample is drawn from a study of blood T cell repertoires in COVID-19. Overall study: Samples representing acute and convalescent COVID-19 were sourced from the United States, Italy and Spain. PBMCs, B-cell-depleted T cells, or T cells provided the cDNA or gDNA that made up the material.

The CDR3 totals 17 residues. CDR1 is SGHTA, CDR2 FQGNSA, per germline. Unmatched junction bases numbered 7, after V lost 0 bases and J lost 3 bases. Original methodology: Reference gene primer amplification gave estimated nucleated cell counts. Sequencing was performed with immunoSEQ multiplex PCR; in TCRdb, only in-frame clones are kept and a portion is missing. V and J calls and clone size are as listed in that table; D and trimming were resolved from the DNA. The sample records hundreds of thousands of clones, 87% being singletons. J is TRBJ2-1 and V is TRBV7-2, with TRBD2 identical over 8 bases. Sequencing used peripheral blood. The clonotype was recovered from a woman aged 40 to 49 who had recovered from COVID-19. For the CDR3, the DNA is TGTGCCAGCAGCTTAGCTTTCCAGCGGGGGATCTACAATGAGCAGTTCTTC. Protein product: CASSLAFQRGIYNEQFF.